These T cell receptor beta chains were read from a single sample in a study of blood T cells in healthy people across ages. TCRdb redid the calling of the 5' RACE reads with MiXCR, one entry per CDR3 protein. The sample records about 970,000 distinct CDR3 sequences, 45% to 60% being singletons. The specimen sequenced was blood. These receptors all stem from a woman aged 55-69 years in good health. CDR3s include the opening cysteine and the closing phenylalanine or tryptophan. D genes are given only for firm matches. For some rows the clone size is stated as once, few or many, or as a class when expanded; others skip it.

v_gene: TRBV12-3/TRBV12-4; d_gene: TRBD1; abundance: few; j_gene: TRBJ2-1; CDR3nt: TGTGCCAGCAGTGGGGACAGGGAGGGGAATGAGCAGTTCTTC; CDR3aa: CASSGDREGNEQFF
v_gene: TRBV20-1; d_gene: -; abundance: -; j_gene: TRBJ2-1; CDR3nt: TGCAGTGCTAGAGTTCCCGAGAATGAGCAGTTCTTC; CDR3aa: CSARVPENEQFF
v_gene: TRBV29-1; d_gene: -; abundance: many; j_gene: TRBJ2-7; CDR3nt: TGCAGCGTGTTGACAGGCTACGAGCAGTACTTC; CDR3aa: CSVLTGYEQYF
v_gene: TRBV10-3; d_gene: TRBD2; abundance: -; j_gene: TRBJ2-7; CDR3nt: TGTGCCATTGTTAGCGGGGCAACCTACGAGCAGTACTTC; CDR3aa: CAIVSGATYEQYF
v_gene: TRBV5-1; d_gene: TRBD2; abundance: -; j_gene: TRBJ2-3; CDR3nt: TGCGCCAGCAGCTCCGCCGGGACTAGCGATACTTTTAGGGGCGCAGATACGCAGTATTTT; CDR3aa: CASSSAGTSDTFRGADTQYF
v_gene: TRBV12-3/TRBV12-4; d_gene: -; abundance: few; j_gene: TRBJ1-2; CDR3nt: TGTGCCAGCAGTTTAGGCGCAGGAGCCTATGGCTACACCTTC; CDR3aa: CASSLGAGAYGYTF
v_gene: TRBV7-9; d_gene: -; abundance: few; j_gene: TRBJ1-3; CDR3nt: TGTGCCAGCAGCTTAACCTCTGGAAACACCATATATTTT; CDR3aa: CASSLTSGNTIYF
v_gene: TRBV10-3; d_gene: TRBD2; abundance: -; j_gene: TRBJ2-1; CDR3nt: TGTGCCACAGCGGGAGGGGAAAATGAGCAGTTCTTC; CDR3aa: CATAGGENEQFF
v_gene: TRBV3-1; d_gene: -; abundance: -; j_gene: TRBJ2-1; CDR3nt: TGTGCCAGCAGCCACCCCTTCGGGGGTGAGGGTGAGCAGTTCTTC; CDR3aa: CASSHPFGGEGEQFF
v_gene: TRBV28; d_gene: -; abundance: few; j_gene: TRBJ1-5; CDR3nt: TGTGCCAGCAGGAGGGATTATAGCAATCAGCCCCAGCATTTT; CDR3aa: CASRRDYSNQPQHF
v_gene: TRBV30; d_gene: TRBD1; abundance: -; j_gene: TRBJ2-5; CDR3nt: TGTGCCTGGAGTCGGTCCTTGCCCCGGGACAGTGAGACCCAGTACTTC; CDR3aa: CAWSRSLPRDSETQYF
v_gene: TRBV11-2; d_gene: TRBD2; abundance: -; j_gene: TRBJ2-1; CDR3nt: TGTGCCAGCAGCTTAGGGACTAGCCTTGAGCAGTTCTTC; CDR3aa: CASSLGTSLEQFF
v_gene: TRBV4-1; d_gene: -; abundance: -; j_gene: TRBJ1-2; CDR3nt: TGCGCCAGCAGCCAAGTTTGGTCTGGGTGTGGCTACACCTTC; CDR3aa: CASSQVWSGCGYTF
v_gene: TRBV6-6; d_gene: TRBD2; abundance: -; j_gene: TRBJ2-7; CDR3nt: TGTGCCAGCAGAGGACTAGCGGGGGCATCCGACGAGCAGTACTTC; CDR3aa: CASRGLAGASDEQYF
v_gene: TRBV29-1; d_gene: TRBD1; abundance: -; j_gene: TRBJ2-3; CDR3nt: TGCAGCGTTGATGACAGGGAAACAGATACGCAGTATTTT; CDR3aa: CSVDDRETDTQYF
v_gene: TRBV11-1; d_gene: TRBD1; abundance: few; j_gene: TRBJ2-2; CDR3nt: TGTGCCAGCAGCTTACAGGGGGCGGGCACCGGGGAGCTGTTTTTT; CDR3aa: CASSLQGAGTGELFF
v_gene: TRBV7-9; d_gene: TRBD2; abundance: -; j_gene: TRBJ2-5; CDR3nt: TGTGCCAGCAGCTTCTATCTAGCGGGAGAAAAAGAGACCCAGTACTTC; CDR3aa: CASSFYLAGEKETQYF
v_gene: TRBV15; d_gene: -; abundance: -; j_gene: TRBJ1-6; CDR3nt: TGTGCCACCAGCAGAGTTACCGGTGCACCCCTCCACTTT; CDR3aa: CATSRVTGAPLHF
v_gene: TRBV5-1; d_gene: -; abundance: -; j_gene: TRBJ1-6; CDR3nt: TGCGCCAGCAGCTTGTCTGCCCACGTGGATTCACCCCTCCACTTT; CDR3aa: CASSLSAHVDSPLHF
v_gene: TRBV20-1; d_gene: TRBD2; abundance: few; j_gene: TRBJ2-1; CDR3nt: TGCAGTGCCCAGTTAGGGACTAGCGGAGGGAATGAGCAGTTCTTC; CDR3aa: CSAQLGTSGGNEQFF
v_gene: TRBV12-3/TRBV12-4; d_gene: -; abundance: -; j_gene: TRBJ2-1; CDR3nt: TGTGCCAGCAGTCTCCGACAGCTAAACAATGAGCAGTTCTTC; CDR3aa: CASSLRQLNNEQFF
v_gene: TRBV12-3/TRBV12-4; d_gene: -; abundance: few; j_gene: TRBJ1-2; CDR3nt: TGTGCCAGCAGTTTAGCACAAGGGTCCTTACTTGGCTACACCTTC; CDR3aa: CASSLAQGSLLGYTF
v_gene: TRBV4-3; d_gene: -; abundance: -; j_gene: TRBJ2-4; CDR3nt: TGCGCCAGCAGCGAGGTCAGGGGGGGCGCCAAAAACATTCAGTACTTC; CDR3aa: CASSEVRGGAKNIQYF
v_gene: TRBV20-1; d_gene: -; abundance: -; j_gene: TRBJ2-1; CDR3nt: TGCAGTGCGAGGGTAACGGATGAGCAGTTCTTC; CDR3aa: CSARVTDEQFF
v_gene: TRBV20-1; d_gene: TRBD2; abundance: many; j_gene: TRBJ2-1; CDR3nt: TGCAGTGCTAGAAGTGGAGTAGCGGGAGGTAGTGAGCAGTTCTTC; CDR3aa: CSARSGVAGGSEQFF
v_gene: TRBV27; d_gene: -; abundance: -; j_gene: TRBJ1-5; CDR3nt: TGTGCCAGCAGTCGAGTCGTCGGGCAGGGTGAGCATTTT; CDR3aa: CASSRVVGQGEHF
v_gene: TRBV10-3; d_gene: -; abundance: many; j_gene: TRBJ2-4; CDR3nt: TGTGCCATCAGTGAGGACCCGCTAGCCAAAAACATTCAGTACTTC; CDR3aa: CAISEDPLAKNIQYF
v_gene: TRBV21-1; d_gene: -; abundance: -; j_gene: TRBJ1-6; CDR3nt: TGTGCCAGCAGCAAGGAATTTTCCGACAGGGGGTTCTTAGATTCACCCCTCCACTTT; CDR3aa: CASSKEFSDRGFLDSPLHF
v_gene: TRBV28; d_gene: TRBD1; abundance: -; j_gene: TRBJ2-7; CDR3nt: TGTGCCAGCAGTGCGGGACAGGGTAAATACTACGAGCAGTACTTC; CDR3aa: CASSAGQGKYYEQYF
v_gene: TRBV9; d_gene: TRBD2; abundance: few; j_gene: TRBJ2-3; CDR3nt: TGTGCCAGCAGCGGGACTTTACTAGCGGGAACGCAGTATTTT; CDR3aa: CASSGTLLAGTQYF
v_gene: TRBV27; d_gene: -; abundance: -; j_gene: TRBJ2-7; CDR3nt: TGTGCCTGCAGCCCTCGTGGGGCCCTAACCTACGAGCAGTACTTC; CDR3aa: CACSPRGALTYEQYF
v_gene: TRBV29-1; d_gene: TRBD1; abundance: -; j_gene: TRBJ2-1; CDR3nt: TGCAGCGGATGGGGGACAGGGGGTAATGAGCAGTTCTTC; CDR3aa: CSGWGTGGNEQFF
v_gene: TRBV11-2; d_gene: -; abundance: few; j_gene: TRBJ2-7; CDR3nt: TGTGCCAGCAGACATCTGGGGTACCACGAGCAGTACTTC; CDR3aa: CASRHLGYHEQYF
v_gene: TRBV5-1; d_gene: TRBD1; abundance: -; j_gene: TRBJ2-7; CDR3nt: TGCGCCAGCAGCTCGGGACAGGATAGACGAATGGTTGAGCAGTACTTC; CDR3aa: CASSSGQDRRMVEQYF
v_gene: TRBV6-1; d_gene: -; abundance: -; j_gene: TRBJ2-7; CDR3nt: TGTGCCAGCAGTCTCGCGAGAAACTACGAGCAGTACTTC; CDR3aa: CASSLARNYEQYF
v_gene: TRBV20-1; d_gene: -; abundance: -; j_gene: TRBJ2-1; CDR3nt: TGCAGTGCTAGAGTGGGCCCCTTTATCAATGAGCAGTTCTTC; CDR3aa: CSARVGPFINEQFF
v_gene: TRBV11-2; d_gene: -; abundance: -; j_gene: TRBJ2-7; CDR3nt: TGTGCCAGCAGCCGGTCGTGGGAGTCCTCCTACGAGCAGTACTTC; CDR3aa: CASSRSWESSYEQYF
v_gene: TRBV12-3/TRBV12-4; d_gene: -; abundance: few; j_gene: TRBJ2-5; CDR3nt: TGTGCCAGCAGTTTAGTGGGAGGCGGCGGGGCCCAGTACTTC; CDR3aa: CASSLVGGGGAQYF
v_gene: TRBV12-3/TRBV12-4; d_gene: -; abundance: few; j_gene: TRBJ2-1; CDR3nt: TGTGCCAGCAGGCCCCCTCTCGTTCGGCGCGGGATCTACAATGAGCAGTTCTTC; CDR3aa: CASRPPLVRRGIYNEQFF
v_gene: TRBV7-9; d_gene: -; abundance: few; j_gene: TRBJ2-3; CDR3nt: TGTGCCAGCAGCTTATCCATCTCGGCAGATACGCAGTATTTT; CDR3aa: CASSLSISADTQYF
v_gene: TRBV3-1; d_gene: -; abundance: few; j_gene: TRBJ2-1; CDR3nt: TGTGCCAGCAGCCAACTGACTAGACGCCCCTACAATGAGCAGTTCTTC; CDR3aa: CASSQLTRRPYNEQFF
v_gene: TRBV5-1; d_gene: TRBD1; abundance: -; j_gene: TRBJ2-2; CDR3nt: TGCGCCAGCAGCTTCAGGGGGCTTGACACCGGGGAGCTGTTTTTT; CDR3aa: CASSFRGLDTGELFF